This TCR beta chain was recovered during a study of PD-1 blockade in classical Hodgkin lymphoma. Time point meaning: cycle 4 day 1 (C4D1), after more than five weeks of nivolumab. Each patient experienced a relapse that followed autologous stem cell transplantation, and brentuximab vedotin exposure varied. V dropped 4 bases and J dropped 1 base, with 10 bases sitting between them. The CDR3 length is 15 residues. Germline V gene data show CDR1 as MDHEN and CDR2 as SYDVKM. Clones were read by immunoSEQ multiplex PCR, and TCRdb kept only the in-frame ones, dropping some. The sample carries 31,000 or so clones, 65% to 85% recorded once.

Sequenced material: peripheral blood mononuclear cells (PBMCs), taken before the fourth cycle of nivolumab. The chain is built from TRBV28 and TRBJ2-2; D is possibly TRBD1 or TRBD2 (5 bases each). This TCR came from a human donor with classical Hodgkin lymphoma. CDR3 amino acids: CASSSGTVNTGELFF. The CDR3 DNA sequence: TGTGCCAGCAGTTCCGGGACGGTGAACACCGGGGAGCTGTTTTTT.